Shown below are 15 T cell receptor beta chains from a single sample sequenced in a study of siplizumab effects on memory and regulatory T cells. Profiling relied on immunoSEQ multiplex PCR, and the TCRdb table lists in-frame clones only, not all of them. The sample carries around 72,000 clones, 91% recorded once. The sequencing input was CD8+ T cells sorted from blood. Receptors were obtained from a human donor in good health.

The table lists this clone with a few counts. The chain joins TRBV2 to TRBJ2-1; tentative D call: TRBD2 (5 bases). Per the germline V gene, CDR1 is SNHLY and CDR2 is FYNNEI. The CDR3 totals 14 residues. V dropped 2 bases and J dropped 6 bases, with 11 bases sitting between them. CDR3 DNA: TGTGCCAGCAGTGAAAGCACTAGATCCAATGAGCAGTTCTTC. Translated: CASSESTRSNEQFF.

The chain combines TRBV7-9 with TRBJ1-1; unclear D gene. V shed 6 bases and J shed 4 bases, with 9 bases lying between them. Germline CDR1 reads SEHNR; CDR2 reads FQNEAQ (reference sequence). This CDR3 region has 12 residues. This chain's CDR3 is CASSVFSTEAFF. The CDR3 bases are TGTGCCAGCAGTGTTTTTAGCACTGAAGCTTTCTTT.

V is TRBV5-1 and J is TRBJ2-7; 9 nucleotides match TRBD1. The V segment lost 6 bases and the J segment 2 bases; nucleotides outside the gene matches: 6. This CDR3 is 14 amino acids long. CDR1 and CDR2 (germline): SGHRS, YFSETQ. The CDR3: CASTSGTGTYEQYF. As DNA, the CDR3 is TGCGCCAGCACCTCCGGGACAGGGACCTACGAGCAGTACTTC.

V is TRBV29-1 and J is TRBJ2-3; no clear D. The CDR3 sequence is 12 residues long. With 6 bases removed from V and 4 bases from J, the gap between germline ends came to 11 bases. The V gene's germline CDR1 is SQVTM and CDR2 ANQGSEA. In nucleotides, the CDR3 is TGCAGCGTGGGTATCTCTCCAGATACGCAGTATTTT. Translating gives CSVGISPDTQYF.

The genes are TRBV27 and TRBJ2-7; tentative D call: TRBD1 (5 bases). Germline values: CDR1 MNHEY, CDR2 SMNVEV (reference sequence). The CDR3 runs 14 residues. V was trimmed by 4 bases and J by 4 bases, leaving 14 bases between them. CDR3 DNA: TGTGCCAGCAGTTGGGGTAGAAAGGGGTACGAGCAGTACTTC. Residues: CASSWGRKGYEQYF.

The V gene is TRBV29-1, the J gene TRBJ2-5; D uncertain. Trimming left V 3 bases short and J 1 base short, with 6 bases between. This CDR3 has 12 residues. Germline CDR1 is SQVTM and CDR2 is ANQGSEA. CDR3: CSVDDTQETQYF. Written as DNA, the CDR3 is TGCAGCGTTGACGACACCCAAGAGACCCAGTACTTC.

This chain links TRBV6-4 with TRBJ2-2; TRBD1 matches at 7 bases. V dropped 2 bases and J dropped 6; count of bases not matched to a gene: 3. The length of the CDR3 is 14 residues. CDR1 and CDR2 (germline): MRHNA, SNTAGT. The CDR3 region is CASSDDREAGELFF. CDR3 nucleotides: TGTGCCAGCAGTGACGACAGGGAAGCCGGGGAGCTGTTTTTT.

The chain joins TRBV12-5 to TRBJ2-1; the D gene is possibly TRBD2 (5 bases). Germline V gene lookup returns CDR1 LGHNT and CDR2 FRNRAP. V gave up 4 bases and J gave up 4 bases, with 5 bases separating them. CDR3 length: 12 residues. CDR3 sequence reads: CASGSGYNEQFF. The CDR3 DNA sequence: TGTGCTAGTGGTTCGGGATACAATGAGCAGTTCTTC.

CDR3: CASSLEEGFYEQYF. The CDR3 DNA follows: TGTGCCAGCAGCTTGGAGGAGGGGTTCTACGAGCAGTACTTC. The chain links TRBV11-2 to TRBJ2-7, with TRBD2 as a possible D gene (6 bases). The ends were cut back, 3 bases at V and 3 bases at J, with 12 bases in the middle. The length of the CDR3 is 14 residues. Germline assignment: CDR1 SGHAT and CDR2 FQNNGV. Looking up the rest from reference TRBV11-2 and TRBJ2-7 gives the full variable domain: EAGVAQSPRYKIIEKRQSVAFWCNPISGHATLYWYQQILGQGPKLLIQFQNNGVVDDSQLPKDRFSAERLKGVDSTLKIQPAKLEDSAVYLCASSLEEGFYEQYFGPGTRLTVT.

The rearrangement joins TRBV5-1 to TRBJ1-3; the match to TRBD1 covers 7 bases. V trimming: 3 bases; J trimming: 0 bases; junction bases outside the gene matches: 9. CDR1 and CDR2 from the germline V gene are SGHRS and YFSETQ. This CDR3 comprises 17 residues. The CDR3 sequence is CASSWAPDRDSGNTIYF. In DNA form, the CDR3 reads TGCGCCAGCAGCTGGGCCCCCGACAGGGACTCTGGAAACACCATATATTTT.

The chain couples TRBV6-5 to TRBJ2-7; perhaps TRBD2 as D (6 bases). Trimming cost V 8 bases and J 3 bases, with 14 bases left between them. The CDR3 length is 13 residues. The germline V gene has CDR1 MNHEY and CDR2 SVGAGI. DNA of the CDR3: TGTGCCAGCCGTCGACTAGGGGACTACGAGCAGTACTTC. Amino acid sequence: CASRRLGDYEQYF.

Here the CDR3 reads CASSLRQAHEQYF. The DNA for the CDR3 is TGTGCCAGCAGTCTCCGACAGGCCCACGAGCAGTACTTC. V is TRBV27 and J is TRBJ2-7; TRBD1 might be the D (6 bases). The germline gives CDR1 MNHEY, CDR2 SMNVEV (reference sequence). V lost 5 bases and J lost 5, with 13 bases in between. The CDR3 covers 13 residues.

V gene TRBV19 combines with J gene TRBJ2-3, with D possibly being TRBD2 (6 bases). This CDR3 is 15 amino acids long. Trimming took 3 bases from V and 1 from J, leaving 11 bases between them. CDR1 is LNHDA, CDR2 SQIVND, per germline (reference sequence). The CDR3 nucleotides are TGTGCCAGTAGTATTGCGGGGCATGGCACAGATACGCAGTATTTT. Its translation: CASSIAGHGTDTQYF.

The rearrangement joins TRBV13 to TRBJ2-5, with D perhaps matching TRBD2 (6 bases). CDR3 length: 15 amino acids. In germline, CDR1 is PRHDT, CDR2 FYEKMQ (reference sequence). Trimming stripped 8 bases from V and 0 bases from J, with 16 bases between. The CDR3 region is CASGSFSGHQETQYF. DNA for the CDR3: TGTGCCAGCGGGTCCTTCAGCGGGCACCAAGAGACCCAGTACTTC.

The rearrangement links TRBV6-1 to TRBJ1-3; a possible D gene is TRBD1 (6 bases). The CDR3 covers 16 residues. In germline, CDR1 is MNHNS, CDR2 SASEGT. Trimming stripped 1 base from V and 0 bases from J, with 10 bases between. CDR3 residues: CASSEEGGYSGNTIYF. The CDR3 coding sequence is TGTGCCAGCAGTGAAGAAGGGGGTTACTCTGGAAACACCATATATTTT.